This T cell receptor (beta chain) was observed in a study of high-grade serous ovarian cancer treatment subgroups. Across the whole study: Mean per sample: around 14,000 reads, some 8,100 unique TCR beta rearrangements.

Trimming took off 8 bases at V and 1 base at J, with 15 bases between the two ends. CDR1 SGHRS and CDR2 YFSETQ come from the germline V gene. The CDR3 runs to 14 residues. Study conclusions and caveats: Repertoire similarity ranged roughly 0.11 to 0.8 between tumors of one patient. TCR clonal relatedness correlated positively with neoantigen level. Only CDR3 was analyzed; CDR1 and CDR2 were not.

The tumor samples were collected prior to definitive surgery or chemotherapy. About this clone: What it recognizes is unknown.

TCRdb's copy holds only in-frame clones and misses some; the assay was immunoSEQ multiplex PCR. The data show 3,500 to 4,500 clones, over 55% seen once. This clonotype originated in a human donor with high-grade serous ovarian cancer. Sequenced material: tumor tissue. The chain carries TRBV5-1 and TRBJ1-1, with D tentatively TRBD1 (5 bases). Here the CDR3 reads CASREGNPNTEAFF. The CDR3 coding sequence is TGCGCCAGTCGGGAGGGGAACCCGAACACTGAAGCTTTCTTT.